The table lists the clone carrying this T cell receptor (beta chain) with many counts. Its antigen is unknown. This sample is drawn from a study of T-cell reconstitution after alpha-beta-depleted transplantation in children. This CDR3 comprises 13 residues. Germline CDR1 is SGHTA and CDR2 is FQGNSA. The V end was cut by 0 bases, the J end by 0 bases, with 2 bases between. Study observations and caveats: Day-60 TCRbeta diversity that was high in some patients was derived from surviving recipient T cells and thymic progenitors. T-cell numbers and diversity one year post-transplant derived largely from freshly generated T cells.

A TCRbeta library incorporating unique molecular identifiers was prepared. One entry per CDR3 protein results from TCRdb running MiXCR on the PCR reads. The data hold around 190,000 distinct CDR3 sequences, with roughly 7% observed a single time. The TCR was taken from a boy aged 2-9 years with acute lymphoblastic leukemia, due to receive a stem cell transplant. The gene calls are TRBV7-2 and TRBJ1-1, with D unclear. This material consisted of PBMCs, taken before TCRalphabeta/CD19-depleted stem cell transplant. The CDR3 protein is CASSLAMNTEAFF. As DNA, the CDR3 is TGTGCCAGCAGCTTAGCTATGAACACTGAAGCTTTCTTT.